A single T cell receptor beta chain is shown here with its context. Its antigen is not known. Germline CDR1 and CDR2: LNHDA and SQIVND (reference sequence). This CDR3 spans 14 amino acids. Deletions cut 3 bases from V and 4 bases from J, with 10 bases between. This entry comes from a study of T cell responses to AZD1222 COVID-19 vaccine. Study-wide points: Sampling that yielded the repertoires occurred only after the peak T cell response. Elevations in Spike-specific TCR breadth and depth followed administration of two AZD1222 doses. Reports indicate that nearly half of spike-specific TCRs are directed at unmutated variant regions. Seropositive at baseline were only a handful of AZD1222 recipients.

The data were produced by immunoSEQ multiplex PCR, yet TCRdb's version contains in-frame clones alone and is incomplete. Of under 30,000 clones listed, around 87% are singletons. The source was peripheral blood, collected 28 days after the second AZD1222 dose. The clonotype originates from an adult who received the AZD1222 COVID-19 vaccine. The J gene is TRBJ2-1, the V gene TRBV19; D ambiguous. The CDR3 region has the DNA TGTGCCAGTAGTATCGATTATTCTTACAATGAGCAGTTCTTC. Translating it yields CASSIDYSYNEQFF.